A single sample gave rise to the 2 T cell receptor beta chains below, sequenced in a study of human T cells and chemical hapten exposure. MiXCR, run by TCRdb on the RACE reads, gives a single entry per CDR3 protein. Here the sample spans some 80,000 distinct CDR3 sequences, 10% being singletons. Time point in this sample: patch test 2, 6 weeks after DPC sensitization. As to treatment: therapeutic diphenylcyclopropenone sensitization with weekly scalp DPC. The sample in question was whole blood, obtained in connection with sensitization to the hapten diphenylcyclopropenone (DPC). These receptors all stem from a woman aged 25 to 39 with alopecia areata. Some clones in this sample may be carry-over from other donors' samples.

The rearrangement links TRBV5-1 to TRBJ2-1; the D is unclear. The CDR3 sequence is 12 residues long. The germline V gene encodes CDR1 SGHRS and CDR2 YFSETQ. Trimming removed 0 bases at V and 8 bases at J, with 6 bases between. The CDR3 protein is CASSLVRYEQFF. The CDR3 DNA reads TGCGCCAGCAGCTTGGTACGGTATGAGCAGTTCTTC. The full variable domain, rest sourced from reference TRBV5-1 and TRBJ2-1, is KAGVTQTPRYLIKTRGQQVTLSCSPISGHRSVSWYQQTPGQGLQFLFEYFSETQRNKGNFPGRFSGRQFSNSRSEMNVSTLELGDSALYLCASSLVRYEQFFGPGTRLTVL.

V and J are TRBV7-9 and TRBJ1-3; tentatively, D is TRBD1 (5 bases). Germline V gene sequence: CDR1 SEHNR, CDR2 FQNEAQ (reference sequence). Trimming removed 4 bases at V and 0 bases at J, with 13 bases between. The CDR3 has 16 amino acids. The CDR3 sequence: CASSSSAGSSGNTIYF. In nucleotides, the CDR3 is TGTGCCAGCAGCTCCTCTGCAGGGTCCTCTGGAAACACCATATATTTT.